These T cell receptor beta chains were read from a single sample in a study of blood T cell repertoires in COVID-19. Sequenced by immunoSEQ multiplex PCR; TCRdb stores in-frame clones only, minus some. This sample carries roughly 150,000 clones, roughly 80% of them seen once, and the ten largest clones take about 5.7%. Material: PBMCs or T cells enriched from blood (not recorded which). The receptor set was obtained from a woman between 40 and 55 years old with acute COVID-19. Both conserved end residues are part of each CDR3. Each record gives: CDR3 DNA, CDR3 protein, D gene, clone size, J gene, V gene. D genes are given only for firm matches. Clone size is stated in some rows and not others, as once, few, many or a class when expanded.

CDR3nt: TGCGCCAGCACCCGTGGGGCTAGTGGCCCTGGGGCCAACGTCCTGACTTTC
CDR3aa: CASTRGASGPGANVLTF
d_gene: .
abundance: .
j_gene: TRBJ2-6
v_gene: TRBV5-1

CDR3nt: TGTGCCAGCATTAGGGGGCAAAATAATGAAAAACTGTTTTTT
CDR3aa: CASIRGQNNEKLFF
d_gene: TRBD1
abundance: .
j_gene: TRBJ1-4
v_gene: TRBV6-6

CDR3nt: TGTGCCAGCAGCTTAGCCGCAGGGGGCAGAATCGAAAAACTGTTTTTT
CDR3aa: CASSLAAGGRIEKLFF
d_gene: TRBD1
abundance: .
j_gene: TRBJ1-4
v_gene: TRBV7-9

CDR3nt: TGTGCCAGCAGTCTAATGTATTCGGTAGCTTTCTTT
CDR3aa: CASSLMYSVAFF
d_gene: .
abundance: .
j_gene: TRBJ1-1
v_gene: TRBV28

CDR3nt: TGTGCCAGCTCAAACGGTCAGGGGTTGTCTGGAAACACCATATATTTT
CDR3aa: CASSNGQGLSGNTIYF
d_gene: .
abundance: once
j_gene: TRBJ1-3
v_gene: TRBV18

CDR3nt: TGTGCCAGCAGCACGGGACTAGCCTTCTACAATGAGCAGTTCTTC
CDR3aa: CASSTGLAFYNEQFF
d_gene: TRBD2
abundance: once
j_gene: TRBJ2-1
v_gene: TRBV5-6

CDR3nt: TGTGCCAGCAGCCCCGATGGGCAGAACTATGGCTACACCTTC
CDR3aa: CASSPDGQNYGYTF
d_gene: .
abundance: few
j_gene: TRBJ1-2
v_gene: TRBV5-4

CDR3nt: TGCGCCAGCAGCTCCTCAGCGGGAGACCCCTACAATGAGCAGTTCTTC
CDR3aa: CASSSSAGDPYNEQFF
d_gene: TRBD2
abundance: .
j_gene: TRBJ2-1
v_gene: TRBV5-1

CDR3nt: TGTGCCAGCAGTGAACCTGGCATATCCGACGAGCAGTACTTC
CDR3aa: CASSEPGISDEQYF
d_gene: .
abundance: .
j_gene: TRBJ2-7
v_gene: TRBV6-1

CDR3nt: TGTGCCATCAGCCGCACTAGCGACAATGAGCAGTTCTTC
CDR3aa: CAISRTSDNEQFF
d_gene: TRBD2
abundance: .
j_gene: TRBJ2-1
v_gene: TRBV10-3

CDR3nt: TGCGCCAGCAGTGAGGGAGGCGCAGGCGATTCACCCCTCCACTTT
CDR3aa: CASSEGGAGDSPLHF
d_gene: .
abundance: .
j_gene: TRBJ1-6
v_gene: TRBV10-1

CDR3nt: TGTGCCAGCAGCCGGGGCTGGGGAGGAATGAACACTGAAGCTTTCTTT
CDR3aa: CASSRGWGGMNTEAFF
d_gene: .
abundance: .
j_gene: TRBJ1-1
v_gene: TRBV5-6

CDR3nt: TGTGCCAGCAGTGAAAGGGGTGACCTCGGGCCCCAGCATTTT
CDR3aa: CASSERGDLGPQHF
d_gene: .
abundance: .
j_gene: TRBJ1-5
v_gene: TRBV6-1

CDR3nt: TGTGCCAGCAGTGCTTCCCAGGGGGCGTACGACGGCTACACCTTC
CDR3aa: CASSASQGAYDGYTF
d_gene: TRBD1
abundance: .
j_gene: TRBJ1-2
v_gene: TRBV2

CDR3nt: TGTGCCAGCAGCTTAATAGGACAGGGGGAGCCTGAAGCTTTCTTT
CDR3aa: CASSLIGQGEPEAFF
d_gene: TRBD1
abundance: .
j_gene: TRBJ1-1
v_gene: TRBV7-9

CDR3nt: TGTGCCAGCAGCATCCGACTAGCGGGAGAAGTCACAGATACGCAGTATTTT
CDR3aa: CASSIRLAGEVTDTQYF
d_gene: TRBD2
abundance: .
j_gene: TRBJ2-3
v_gene: TRBV11-2

CDR3nt: TGTGCCAGCAAACTGACAGCAACTAATGAAAAACTGTTTTTT
CDR3aa: CASKLTATNEKLFF
d_gene: .
abundance: .
j_gene: TRBJ1-4
v_gene: TRBV6-5

CDR3nt: TGTGCCAGCGGGAGGGAAGGAAGGACTGAAGCTTTCTTT
CDR3aa: CASGREGRTEAFF
d_gene: .
abundance: .
j_gene: TRBJ1-1
v_gene: TRBV2

CDR3nt: TGTGCCTCCGCGCCGAGACTAGCGGGACCGCAGTTCTTC
CDR3aa: CASAPRLAGPQFF
d_gene: TRBD2
abundance: .
j_gene: TRBJ2-1
v_gene: TRBV30

CDR3nt: TGTGCCAGTAGTCAGACAGGGACGGCCAATCAGCCCCAGCATTTT
CDR3aa: CASSQTGTANQPQHF
d_gene: TRBD1
abundance: .
j_gene: TRBJ1-5
v_gene: TRBV19

CDR3nt: TGTGCCAGCTCGTGGGGGGACACTGAAGCTTTCTTT
CDR3aa: CASSWGDTEAFF
d_gene: .
abundance: few
j_gene: TRBJ1-1
v_gene: TRBV18

CDR3nt: TGTGCCAGCAGCGTAGTCCAGGGTGGTGGCTACACCTTC
CDR3aa: CASSVVQGGGYTF
d_gene: .
abundance: .
j_gene: TRBJ1-2
v_gene: TRBV9

CDR3nt: TGTGCCAGCAGCTCTAGGAAGAGCGGGAGTACATCCTACAATGAGCAGTTCTTC
CDR3aa: CASSSRKSGSTSYNEQFF
d_gene: TRBD2
abundance: .
j_gene: TRBJ2-1
v_gene: TRBV5-4

CDR3nt: TGTGCCAGCAGCCCTCGGACAGGGCAGAATTCACCCCTCCACTTT
CDR3aa: CASSPRTGQNSPLHF
d_gene: TRBD1
abundance: .
j_gene: TRBJ1-6
v_gene: TRBV9

CDR3nt: TGTGCCAGCAGCCAGACAGGGAATTCGGGAAACACCATATATTTT
CDR3aa: CASSQTGNSGNTIYF
d_gene: TRBD1
abundance: .
j_gene: TRBJ1-3
v_gene: TRBV7-2

CDR3nt: TGTGCCAGCCTGGGGGAGGGAGCGGGAGGGCCGGGGAATGAGCAGTTCTTC
CDR3aa: CASLGEGAGGPGNEQFF
d_gene: TRBD2
abundance: few
j_gene: TRBJ2-1
v_gene: TRBV25-1

CDR3nt: TGTGCCAGCAGTTCGGAGGGCCCTTCCTACGAGCAGTACTTC
CDR3aa: CASSSEGPSYEQYF
d_gene: .
abundance: once
j_gene: TRBJ2-7
v_gene: TRBV27

CDR3nt: TGTGCCAGTAGGTACAGGGGGCGCGTTTCGTCTGGAAACACCATATATTTT
CDR3aa: CASRYRGRVSSGNTIYF
d_gene: TRBD1
abundance: .
j_gene: TRBJ1-3
v_gene: TRBV19

CDR3nt: TGTGCCACCAGTGATCGCCTAGCGGGAGAGGGAAAGACCCAGTACTTC
CDR3aa: CATSDRLAGEGKTQYF
d_gene: TRBD2
abundance: once
j_gene: TRBJ2-5
v_gene: TRBV24-1

CDR3nt: TGTGCCAGCAGTTATCAGGTGAACACTGAAGCTTTCTTT
CDR3aa: CASSYQVNTEAFF
d_gene: .
abundance: .
j_gene: TRBJ1-1
v_gene: TRBV6-5

CDR3nt: TGTGCCAGCAGGGTAGGACAGGGAACGGCAGATACGCAGTATTTT
CDR3aa: CASRVGQGTADTQYF
d_gene: TRBD1
abundance: .
j_gene: TRBJ2-3
v_gene: TRBV6-5

CDR3nt: TGTGCCAGCAGCCTCACAGGGGGCGCGTCCTACGAGCAGTACTTC
CDR3aa: CASSLTGGASYEQYF
d_gene: TRBD1
abundance: .
j_gene: TRBJ2-7
v_gene: TRBV6-5

CDR3nt: TGCGCCAGCAGAAGACAGGGGGTAGGCACTGAAGCTTTCTTT
CDR3aa: CASRRQGVGTEAFF
d_gene: TRBD1
abundance: few
j_gene: TRBJ1-1
v_gene: TRBV5-1

CDR3nt: TGTGCCAGCAGCCAAGTTGTACTAGCGGGACGCAATGAGCAGTTCTTC
CDR3aa: CASSQVVLAGRNEQFF
d_gene: TRBD2
abundance: .
j_gene: TRBJ2-1
v_gene: TRBV3-1/TRBV3-2

CDR3nt: TGTGCCAGAAGCCACAGGGCTGGAAACACCATATATTTT
CDR3aa: CARSHRAGNTIYF
d_gene: .
abundance: few
j_gene: TRBJ1-3
v_gene: TRBV5-3

CDR3nt: TGTGCCAGCAGTAAGGCCGGAGACAGGGGGCTCGGCTACACCTTC
CDR3aa: CASSKAGDRGLGYTF
d_gene: TRBD1
abundance: .
j_gene: TRBJ1-2
v_gene: TRBV7-9

CDR3nt: TGTGCCAGCAGTGAAGTAATCGGGGGTAGAGACACCATATATTTT
CDR3aa: CASSEVIGGRDTIYF
d_gene: .
abundance: once
j_gene: TRBJ1-3
v_gene: TRBV6-1

CDR3nt: TGTGCCACCAGCACGAGCGGGACCTACAATGAGCAGTTCTTC
CDR3aa: CATSTSGTYNEQFF
d_gene: TRBD2
abundance: .
j_gene: TRBJ2-1
v_gene: TRBV15

CDR3nt: TGCAGCGTTGGGGGTAGCGGGAGTACGAATGAGCAGTTCTTC
CDR3aa: CSVGGSGSTNEQFF
d_gene: TRBD2
abundance: .
j_gene: TRBJ2-1
v_gene: TRBV29-1

CDR3nt: TGTGCCAGTAGTATAGGAACTAGCGGGAGTGGTTCGACAGATACGCAGTATTTT
CDR3aa: CASSIGTSGSGSTDTQYF
d_gene: TRBD2
abundance: .
j_gene: TRBJ2-3
v_gene: TRBV19

CDR3nt: TGTGCCAGCAGCCCCTCAACCGGGAGGGCAGCGGGGGAGCTGTTTTTT
CDR3aa: CASSPSTGRAAGELFF
d_gene: TRBD2
abundance: .
j_gene: TRBJ2-2
v_gene: TRBV11-3

CDR3nt: TGTGCCAGCAGCTATTGGACAGGCCCTCACTCCTACAATGAGCAGTTCTTC
CDR3aa: CASSYWTGPHSYNEQFF
d_gene: TRBD1
abundance: .
j_gene: TRBJ2-1
v_gene: TRBV5-4

CDR3nt: TGTGCCAGCAGCTTAGGGCAGGCCGATGGCTACACCTTC
CDR3aa: CASSLGQADGYTF
d_gene: .
abundance: .
j_gene: TRBJ1-2
v_gene: TRBV7-9